These 30 T cell receptor beta chains were all obtained from the same sample, sequenced in a study of T cell repertoires in cytomegalovirus infection. TCRdb called the reads again in MiXCR, with one record for every CDR3 protein. The profile shows under 800,000 distinct CDR3 sequences, 20% to 25% of them singletons. The sequencing input was CD8+ T cells from PBMCs. These receptors were taken from a human donor in good health (CMV status not recorded). Some clones in this sample may be carry-over from other donors' samples.

The chain combines TRBV27 with TRBJ2-2; D unclear. The CDR3 spans 13 residues. Trimming removed 6 bases from V and 4 bases from J, with 9 bases in between. The germline V gene has CDR1 MNHEY and CDR2 SMNVEV (reference sequence). The CDR3 protein is CASRPTSTGELFF. The CDR3 region has the DNA TGTGCCAGCAGACCCACTTCCACCGGGGAGCTGTTTTTT.

The chain joins TRBV28 to TRBJ2-7; 10 positions agree with TRBD1. The V gene end was trimmed by 1 base and the J gene end by 2 bases; junction bases not matched to a gene: 8. CDR3 size: 17 residues. The V gene's germline CDR1 is MDHEN and CDR2 SYDVKM. CDR3 sequence: CASSLSLTGGAPYEQYV. The CDR3 nucleotides are TGTGCCAGCAGTTTATCTCTGACAGGGGGCGCCCCCTACGAGCAGTACGTC.

The CDR3 here is CASSEGDLSGNTIYF. The CDR3 DNA follows: TGTGCCAGCAGTGAGGGGGACCTCTCTGGAAACACCATATATTTT. The V gene is TRBV2, the J gene TRBJ1-3; tentative D call: TRBD1 (5 bases). The ends were cut back, 3 bases at V and 0 bases at J, with 9 bases in the middle. CDR1 is SNHLY, CDR2 FYNNEI, per germline. The CDR3 covers 15 residues.

This clonotype was picked up many times. This sequence joins TRBV7-6 and TRBJ2-7, with 13 nucleotides matching TRBD2. V lost 7 bases, J lost 2 bases, and 8 bases stayed unmatched. This CDR3 comprises 16 residues. Germline V gives CDR1 SGHVS, CDR2 FNYEAQ. CDR3 coding DNA: TGTGCCAGCACCAAAGGACTAGCGGGGGCCACCTACGAGCAGTACTTC. Translated: CASTKGLAGATYEQYF.

This clonotype has a count of ten or more. V is TRBV7-8 and J is TRBJ2-7, with D maybe TRBD2 (6 bases). The CDR3 consists of 15 residues. Germline CDR1 reads SGHVS; CDR2 reads FQNEAQ. V was trimmed by 3 bases and J by 1 base, leaving 13 bases between them. The CDR3 nucleotides read TGTGCCAGCAGCTTGGGAGGAGGTGGATCCTACGAGCAGTACTTC. As protein: CASSLGGGGSYEQYF.

This clonotype was found a few times. The chain couples TRBV29-1 to TRBJ2-1; 11 nucleotides line up with TRBD2. Germline CDR1 and CDR2: SQVTM and ANQGSEA. The CDR3 has 16 residues. The V and J ends lost 4 bases and 1 base, in that order; junction bases with no gene match: 6. In nucleotides, the CDR3 is TGCAGCGTTGTGAGACTAGCGGGGTTATCCTACAATGAGCAGTTCTTC. This gives the protein CSVVRLAGLSYNEQFF.

This rearrangement joins TRBV7-8 to TRBJ2-7, with D unclear. CDR3 length: 17 residues. Per germline, CDR1 SGHVS and CDR2 FQNEAQ. V lost 1 base, J lost 0 bases, and 16 bases lay in between. CDR3 in amino acids: CASSLGLDRASSYEQYV. CDR3 DNA: TGTGCCAGCAGCTTAGGGTTAGATAGGGCGTCCTCCTACGAGCAGTACGTC.

This clonotype was detected a few times. This sequence joins TRBV7-9 and TRBJ2-6; D is uncertain. The ends were cut back, 6 bases at V and 9 bases at J, with 9 bases in the middle. Germline CDR1 is SEHNR and CDR2 is FQNEAQ (reference sequence). The CDR3 runs to 12 residues. The CDR3 protein is CASRKTGNVLTF. In DNA form, the CDR3 reads TGTGCCAGCAGGAAGACGGGCAACGTCCTGACTTTC.

The rearrangement joins TRBV12-3 or TRBV12-4 to TRBJ1-3; 9 bases line up with TRBD1. This CDR3 is built from 13 residues. V lost 6 bases and J lost 6; bases outside the gene matches: 3. CDR3 sequence: CASRPQGANTIYF. CDR3 DNA sequence: TGTGCCAGCAGACCACAGGGGGCAAACACCATATATTTT.

This clonotype was detected only a few times. The genes are TRBV6-1 and TRBJ2-5; D may match TRBD1 or TRBD2 (5 bases each). Per germline, CDR1 MNHNS and CDR2 SASEGT. The CDR3 length is 16 residues. Deletions cut 5 bases from V and 3 bases from J, with 19 bases between. CDR3 residues: CASSLPRLQGEETQYF. The CDR3 DNA is TGTGCCAGCAGTCTCCCCCGTCTCCAGGGAGAAGAGACCCAGTACTTC.

V gene TRBV19 combines with J gene TRBJ2-1, with D maybe TRBD1 (6 bases). V was cut by 2 bases and J by 7 bases, with 15 bases left in between. From germline, CDR1 is LNHDA and CDR2 SQIVND (reference sequence). The CDR3 length is 15 residues. For the CDR3, the DNA is TGTGCCAGTAGTATAATAACAGGGAAGGATAATGAGCAGTTCTTC. Translating gives CASSIITGKDNEQFF.

This clonotype was seen repeatedly, ten times or more. This chain links TRBV7-2 with TRBJ1-2; D is ambiguous. The CDR3 is 12 residues long. Trimming took 1 base from V and 10 from J, leaving 10 bases between them. The germline gives CDR1 SGHTA, CDR2 FQGNSA. CDR3 coding DNA: TGTGCCAGCAGCTTAGGCGTCTATCCCTACACCTTC. This encodes CASSLGVYPYTF.

This chain connects TRBV6-5 to TRBJ2-2; TRBD2 agrees at 12 bases. Unmatched junction bases numbered 8, after V lost 5 bases and J lost 7 bases. The germline gives CDR1 MNHEY, CDR2 SVGAGI. CDR3 length: 16 amino acids. The CDR3 DNA reads TGTGCCAGCAGTCCTCTAGCGGGGGGGCTGGTCGGGGAGCTGTTTTTT. It translates to CASSPLAGGLVGELFF.

This clonotype was seen just once. J is TRBJ2-3 and V is TRBV24-1, with D unresolved. Trimming removed 4 bases from V and 3 bases from J, with 13 bases in between. Germline lookup yields CDR1 KGHDR and CDR2 SFDVKD. CDR3 length: 15 residues. CDR3 nucleotide sequence: TGTGCCACCAGTGAGCCAGGATTGCGGACAGATACGCAGTATTTT. This gives the protein CATSEPGLRTDTQYF.

This clonotype was counted a few times. The chain recombines TRBV20-1 with TRBJ1-2; D is possibly TRBD1 (6 bases). The germline V gene encodes CDR1 DFQATT and CDR2 SNEGSKA (reference sequence). The CDR3 is 11 amino acids. V was shortened by 6 bases and J by 5 bases, with 10 bases between the two germline ends. DNA for the CDR3: TGCAGTGCACGGACAGCATATGGCTACACCTTC. Its protein is CSARTAYGYTF.

The chain recombines TRBV13 with TRBJ1-2; 8 bases line up with TRBD1. With 5 bases clipped from V and 6 bases from J, the junction kept 5 bases outside the gene matches. CDR1 is PRHDT and CDR2 is FYEKMQ in the germline V gene (reference sequence). The CDR3 spans 13 residues. The CDR3, as DNA: TGTGCCAGCAGCCTCGAGGACAGGGATGGCTACACCTTC. This gives the protein CASSLEDRDGYTF.

This clonotype has a count of ten or more. This rearrangement joins TRBV7-2 to TRBJ2-5; no firm D call. Germline V lookup: CDR1 SGHTA, CDR2 FQGNSA. The CDR3 has 14 amino acids. Trimming left V 3 bases short and J 5 bases short, with 13 bases between. The CDR3 here is CASSFESPPETQYF. Written as DNA, the CDR3 is TGTGCCAGCAGCTTCGAATCCCCGCCCGAGACCCAGTACTTC.

This clonotype was detected only a few times. The V gene is TRBV6-5, the J gene TRBJ1-1; possible D gene TRBD1, 6 bases. Germline lookup yields CDR1 MNHEY and CDR2 SVGAGI. Trimming took 7 bases from V and 4 from J, leaving 13 bases between them. This CDR3 comprises 13 residues. The CDR3 sequence: CASKGVGSTEAFF. The CDR3 bases are TGTGCCAGCAAGGGGGTCGGTAGCACTGAAGCTTTCTTT.

The genes are TRBV4-1 and TRBJ2-3; TRBD2 matches at 9 bases. Germline V gene sequence: CDR1 MGHRA, CDR2 YSYEKL. The CDR3 is 15 amino acids. V shed 4 bases and J 4 bases; nucleotides not matched to a gene: 6. Here the CDR3 reads CASSLESGGPDTQYF. DNA of the CDR3: TGCGCCAGCAGCCTCGAGAGCGGGGGGCCAGATACGCAGTATTTT.

This clonotype was detected only a few times. V and J are TRBV6-5 and TRBJ2-1, with no clear D. This CDR3 has 15 residues. V shed 2 bases and J shed 3 bases, with 11 bases lying between them. CDR1 and CDR2 (germline): MNHEY, SVGAGI. The CDR3 is CASSYGNPYYNEQFF. The CDR3, as DNA: TGTGCCAGCAGTTACGGAAATCCTTACTACAATGAGCAGTTCTTC.

V is TRBV24-1 and J is TRBJ2-1; D is unclear. Trimming stripped 5 bases from V and 8 bases from J, with 12 bases between. Germline V CDR1 and CDR2: KGHDR, SFDVKD. CDR3 size: 13 residues. The CDR3 region is CATSGHLHHEQFF. DNA for the CDR3: TGTGCCACCAGTGGACACCTACACCATGAGCAGTTCTTC.

This clonotype has ten or more counts. The chain combines TRBV29-1 with TRBJ1-1; no reliable D call. Trimming removed 4 bases from V and 2 bases from J, with 5 bases in between. CDR3 length: 11 residues. Germline V gives CDR1 SQVTM, CDR2 ANQGSEA. CDR3 bases: TGCAGCGTTGTAACAAACACTGAAGCTTTCTTT. The encoded protein is CSVVTNTEAFF. Looking up the rest from reference TRBV29-1 and TRBJ1-1 gives the full variable domain: SAVISQKPSRDICQRGTSLTIQCQVDSQVTMMFWYRQQPGQSLTLIATANQGSEATYESGFVIDKFPISRPNLTFSTLTVSNMSPEDSSIYLCSVVTNTEAFFGQGTRLTVV.

About this clonotype itself: At one boundary the junction diverges from the germline segment, which might be a read error. V usage is TRBV25-1 and J usage is TRBJ1-2; D uncertain. The CDR3 runs 10 residues. Germline CDR1 is MGHDK and CDR2 is SYGVNS. DNA of the CDR3: TGTGCCAGCAGTGAAGGTGGCTTCACCTTC. It encodes CASSEGGFTF.

This clonotype was observed a few times. This chain connects TRBV7-8 to TRBJ1-5; possible D gene TRBD1, 5 bases. Germline V CDR1 and CDR2: SGHVS, FQNEAQ. The CDR3 is 15 amino acids. Trimming left V 4 bases short and J 7 bases short, with 17 bases between. In DNA form, the CDR3 reads TGTGCCAGCAGCTCCGGGACGGTGGTTGGGCAGCCCCAGCATTTT. It encodes CASSSGTVVGQPQHF.

This clonotype appeared many times. The chain combines TRBV12-3 or TRBV12-4 with TRBJ1-5; no clear D gene. V lost 5 bases and J lost 6, with 8 bases in between. The CDR3 has 12 amino acids. CDR3 in DNA: TGTGCCAGCAGTGGAGGACGTCAGCCCCAGCATTTT. Translated, it gives CASSGGRQPQHF.

V gene TRBV5-1 combines with J gene TRBJ2-5; 9 bases agree with TRBD1. With V trimmed by 4 bases and J by 4 bases, 8 bases remained unmatched. CDR3 length equals 15 residues. Germline V gene sequence: CDR1 SGHRS, CDR2 YFSETQ. CDR3 residues: CASSPFWGQGETQYF. Written as DNA, the CDR3 is TGCGCCAGCAGCCCTTTCTGGGGACAGGGAGAGACCCAGTACTTC. The full variable domain, its missing parts supplied by reference TRBV5-1 and TRBJ2-5, is KAGVTQTPRYLIKTRGQQVTLSCSPISGHRSVSWYQQTPGQGLQFLFEYFSETQRNKGNFPGRFSGRQFSNSRSEMNVSTLELGDSALYLCASSPFWGQGETQYFGPGTRLLVL.

A single count supports this clonotype. The gene calls are TRBV28 and TRBJ2-3; no definite D call. CDR1 MDHEN and CDR2 SYDVKM come from the germline V gene. The V end lost 5 bases, the J end lost 2 bases, and 11 bases lay between the germline ends. CDR3 length: 14 amino acids. The CDR3 sequence is CASSAPPPTDTQYF. CDR3 sequence (DNA): TGTGCCAGCAGTGCCCCTCCCCCCACAGATACGCAGTATTTT.

The V call is TRBV28, the J call TRBJ2-7; a weak D match, TRBD2 (6 bases). Trimming stripped 6 bases from V and 2 bases from J, with 14 bases between. CDR3 length: 14 residues. CDR1 MDHEN and CDR2 SYDVKM come from the germline V gene. CDR3 residues: CASSPGGTAYEQYV. The CDR3 DNA reads TGTGCCAGCAGCCCCGGGGGAACAGCCTACGAGCAGTACGTC.

This clonotype was detected many times. V is TRBV6-2 or TRBV6-3 and J is TRBJ2-7; 8 bases align to TRBD1. The CDR3 contains 15 residues. J gave up 2 bases and V 4 bases, and 7 bases lay outside the gene matches. In germline, CDR1 is MNHEY, CDR2 SVGEGT. The CDR3 loop reads CASSFPGQATYEQYV. CDR3 DNA: TGTGCCAGCAGTTTCCCGGGACAGGCGACCTACGAGCAGTACGTC.

This clonotype appeared a few times. V and J are TRBV20-1 and TRBJ2-7; D is unresolved. Germline CDR1 DFQATT, CDR2 SNEGSKA (reference sequence). The ends were cut back, 3 bases at V and 0 bases at J, with 6 bases in the middle. There are 12 residues in the CDR3. The CDR3 region is CSARSSSYEQYF. The DNA of the CDR3 is TGCAGTGCTAGGAGTAGCTCCTACGAGCAGTACTTC.